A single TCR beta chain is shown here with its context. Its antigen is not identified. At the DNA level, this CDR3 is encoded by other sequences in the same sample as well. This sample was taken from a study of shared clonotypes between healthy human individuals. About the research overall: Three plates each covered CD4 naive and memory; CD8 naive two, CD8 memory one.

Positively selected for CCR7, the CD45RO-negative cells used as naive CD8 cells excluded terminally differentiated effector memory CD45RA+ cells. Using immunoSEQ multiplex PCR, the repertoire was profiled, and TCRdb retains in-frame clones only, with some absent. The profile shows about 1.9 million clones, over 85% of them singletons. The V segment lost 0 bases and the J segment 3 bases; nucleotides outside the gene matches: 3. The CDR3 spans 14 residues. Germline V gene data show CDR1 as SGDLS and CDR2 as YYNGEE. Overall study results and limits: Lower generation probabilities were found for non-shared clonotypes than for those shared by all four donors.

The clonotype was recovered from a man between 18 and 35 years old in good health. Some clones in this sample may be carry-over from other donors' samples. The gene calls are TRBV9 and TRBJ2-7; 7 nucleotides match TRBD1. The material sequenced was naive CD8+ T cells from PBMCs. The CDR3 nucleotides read TGTGCCAGCAGCGTAGTCCCAGGGGGCTACGAGCAGTACTTC. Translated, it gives CASSVVPGGYEQYF.